Listed here are 15 T cell receptor beta chains from one sample, sequenced in a study of cytomegalovirus exposure and HLA in healthy donors. PCR involved 60 Vbeta and 13 Jbeta primers. Using immunoSEQ multiplex PCR, the repertoire was profiled, and TCRdb retains in-frame clones only, with some absent. Of about 120,000 clones in the sample, roughly 72% are singletons; the top ten hold 4%. Sequenced: PBMCs. The receptor source for this set is a man in his forties or fifties in good health and CMV-seropositive.

This chain joins TRBV5-1 and TRBJ2-7; 9 bases are a match to TRBD1. Germline trimming cut 4 bases from V and 3 bases from J; bases unmatched to any gene: 8. The CDR3 consists of 15 residues. Germline V gene data show CDR1 as SGHRS and CDR2 as YFSETQ. CDR3: CASSLGTGLGYEQYF. CDR3 coding DNA: TGCGCCAGCAGCCTGGGGACAGGGCTGGGCTACGAGCAGTACTTC.

The rearrangement uses TRBV9 and TRBJ2-1; 11 bases match TRBD1. Trimming removed 3 bases from V and 9 bases from J; junction bases left unmatched: 8. CDR1 is SGDLS and CDR2 is YYNGEE in the germline V gene. The CDR3 sequence is 15 residues long. DNA for the CDR3: TGTGCCAGCAGCGCCGGGACAGGGGGTCTCGGTGAGCAGTTCTTC. Its protein is CASSAGTGGLGEQFF.

The J gene is TRBJ1-4, the V gene TRBV6-6; 11 bases map to TRBD1. Germline V lookup: CDR1 MNHNY, CDR2 SVGAGI (reference sequence). CDR3 length: 16 amino acids. Trimming took 5 bases from V and 2 from J; bases not matched to a gene: 4. In DNA form, the CDR3 reads TGTGCCAGCAGTCGCGGACAGGGGGCGACTAATGAAAAACTGTTTTTT. Residues: CASSRGQGATNEKLFF.

The chain links TRBV28 to TRBJ1-5; TRBD1 might be the D (6 bases). V lost 1 base and J 2 bases, leaving 9 bases between the germline ends. The CDR3 extends over 15 amino acids. Per germline, CDR1 MDHEN and CDR2 SYDVKM. The CDR3 DNA reads TGTGCCAGCAGTTTATCGACAGGCGGCAATCAGCCCCAGCATTTT. Protein sequence: CASSLSTGGNQPQHF.

V usage is TRBV5-1 and J usage is TRBJ2-7, with TRBD1 identical over 7 bases. The CDR3 consists of 14 residues. Per germline, CDR1 SGHRS and CDR2 YFSETQ. V lost 4 bases to trimming and J lost 5 bases; unmatched junction nucleotides: 9. CDR3 coding DNA: TGCGCCAGCAGCCCGACAGGGAAGAAGGACGAGCAGTACTTC. Its translation is CASSPTGKKDEQYF.

J is TRBJ1-5 and V is TRBV28, with D possibly matching TRBD1 (6 bases). The ends were cut back, 2 bases at V and 2 bases at J, with 10 bases in the middle. This CDR3 has 15 amino acids. Germline values: CDR1 MDHEN, CDR2 SYDVKM. The CDR3: CASSLPTGGNQPQHF. The CDR3 bases are TGTGCCAGCAGTTTACCGACAGGCGGCAATCAGCCCCAGCATTTT.

V gene TRBV7-8 combines with J gene TRBJ2-5; D ambiguous. CDR1 and CDR2 from the germline V gene are SGHVS and FQNEAQ. The length of the CDR3 is 15 residues. V lost 2 bases and J 3 bases, leaving 13 bases between the germline ends. The CDR3 sequence is CASSLSTGGKETQYF. Written as DNA, the CDR3 is TGTGCCAGCAGCTTATCGACTGGTGGAAAAGAGACCCAGTACTTC.

CDR3: CASSFRTENSPLHF. The CDR3 region has the DNA TGTGCCAGCAGTTTCCGGACAGAGAATTCACCCCTCCACTTT. The chain is built from TRBV28 and TRBJ1-6, with D possibly TRBD1 on 6 matching bases. The length of the CDR3 is 14 residues. Germline assignment: CDR1 MDHEN and CDR2 SYDVKM. V was clipped by 3 bases and J by 7 bases, with 10 bases between them.

V gene TRBV29-1 combines with J gene TRBJ2-1, with 8 nucleotides matching TRBD2. CDR3 length: 16 residues. Per germline, CDR1 SQVTM and CDR2 ANQGSEA. V was clipped by 5 bases and J by 10 bases; unmatched bases: 19. The CDR3 DNA sequence: TGCAGCGTTCTACGGGACTATCGGGAGGGCGGTGCGGAGCAGTTCTTC. The encoded protein is CSVLRDYREGGAEQFF.

The chain combines TRBV6-1 with TRBJ2-3; TRBD2 is a possible D gene (6 bases). The CDR3 spans 18 residues. Germline CDR1 and CDR2: MNHNS and SASEGT. V lost 2 bases and J 1 base, leaving 19 bases between the germline ends. CDR3 DNA sequence: TGTGCCAGCAGTGAATACGGGTATGGGGGGTTTCGCACAGATACGCAGTATTTT. Translated: CASSEYGYGGFRTDTQYF.

This clone appeared a single time. This rearrangement joins TRBV19 to TRBJ2-5, with TRBD1 matching over 9 bases. From germline, CDR1 is LNHDA and CDR2 SQIVND (reference sequence). The CDR3 extends over 14 amino acids. V shed 1 base, J shed 6 bases, and the junction held 3 bases outside the gene matches. CDR3 DNA: TGTGCCAGTAGTATAGTGGGACAGGGAAAGACCCAGTACTTC. Protein product: CASSIVGQGKTQYF.

The chain joins TRBV6-5 to TRBJ2-1, with 7 bases identical to TRBD1. V lost 5 bases and J lost 0; bases outside the gene matches: 4. This CDR3 has 15 residues. Per the germline V gene, CDR1 is MNHEY and CDR2 is SVGAGI. The CDR3 DNA reads TGTGCCAGCAGTGCCACAGGGGTCTCCTACAATGAGCAGTTCTTC. Translating it yields CASSATGVSYNEQFF.

The J gene is TRBJ1-4, the V gene TRBV19; D is ambiguous. The CDR3 totals 13 residues. CDR1 LNHDA and CDR2 SQIVND come from the germline V gene (reference sequence). V shed 6 bases and J shed 8 bases, with 13 bases lying between them. CDR3 in DNA: TGTGCCAGTAGCCGCGAGAGGAGGGAAAAACTGTTTTTT. Its protein is CASSRERREKLFF.

The CDR3 reads CASSTGTQQETQYF. The CDR3 nucleotides are TGTGCCAGTAGTACCGGGACACAGCAAGAGACCCAGTACTTC. This chain uses TRBV19 with TRBJ2-5; tentative D call: TRBD1 (6 bases). This CDR3 is built from 14 residues. The V gene lost 4 bases and the J gene lost 2 bases, with 11 bases spanning the gap. The germline V gene has CDR1 LNHDA and CDR2 SQIVND (reference sequence).

The chain couples TRBV9 to TRBJ2-7; TRBD2 agrees at 8 bases. After removal of 4 bases from V and 3 bases from J, the junction contained 9 bases not matched to a gene. The CDR3 consists of 15 residues. Germline V lookup: CDR1 SGDLS, CDR2 YYNGEE. For the CDR3, the DNA is TGTGCCAGCAGCCCCAGAAAACTAGCGGACTACGAGCAGTACTTC. Translating gives CASSPRKLADYEQYF. Based on the CDR3 plus reference TRBV9 and TRBJ2-7, the full variable domain is DSGVTQTPKHLITATGQRVTLRCSPRSGDLSVYWYQQSLDQGLQFLIQYYNGEERAKGNILERFSAQQFPDLHSELNLSSLELGDSALYFCASSPRKLADYEQYFGPGTRLTVT.